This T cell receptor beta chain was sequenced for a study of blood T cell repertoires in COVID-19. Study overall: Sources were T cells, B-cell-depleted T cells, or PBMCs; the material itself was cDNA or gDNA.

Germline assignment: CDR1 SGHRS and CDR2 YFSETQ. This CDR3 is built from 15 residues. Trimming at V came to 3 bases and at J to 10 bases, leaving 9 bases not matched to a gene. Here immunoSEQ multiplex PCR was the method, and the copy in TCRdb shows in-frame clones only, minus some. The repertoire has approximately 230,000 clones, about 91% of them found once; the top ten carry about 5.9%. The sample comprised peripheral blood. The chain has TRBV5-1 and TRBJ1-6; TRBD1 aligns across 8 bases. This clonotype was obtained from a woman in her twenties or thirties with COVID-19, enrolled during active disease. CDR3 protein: CASSSGQGLESPLHF. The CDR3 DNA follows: TGCGCCAGCAGCTCCGGACAGGGATTAGAGTCACCCCTCCACTTT. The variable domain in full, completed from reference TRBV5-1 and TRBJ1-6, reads KAGVTQTPRYLIKTRGQQVTLSCSPISGHRSVSWYQQTPGQGLQFLFEYFSETQRNKGNFPGRFSGRQFSNSRSEMNVSTLELGDSALYLCASSSGQGLESPLHFGNGTRLTVT.